These 5 T cell receptor beta chains were all obtained from the same sample, sequenced in a study of blood T cell repertoires in COVID-19. TCRdb's table, derived via immunoSEQ multiplex PCR, lists solely in-frame clones and lacks some. The sample yields around 300,000 clones, around 90% seen once. Sequencing was done on a sample of PBMCs or T cells enriched from blood (not recorded which). The receptors here all came from a young man who had recovered from COVID-19.

The chain carries TRBV10-2 and TRBJ1-1; no firm D call. Germline values: CDR1 WSHSY, CDR2 SAAADI. This CDR3 contains 12 residues. Trimming took off 6 bases at V and 5 bases at J, with 10 bases between the two ends. The CDR3 DNA reads TGCGCCAGCAGCCCAGTCGGGACTGAAGCTTTCTTT. Its translation: CASSPVGTEAFF.

The chain has TRBV3-1 (or the pseudogene TRBV3-2) and TRBJ1-2; 8 positions agree with TRBD1. The germline CDR1 and CDR2 sequences are LGHDT and YNNKEL (reference sequence). The CDR3 runs 13 residues. V dropped 4 bases and J dropped 8; count of bases not matched to a gene: 6. CDR3 coding DNA: TGTGCCAGCAGCCTGGACAGGGCCGAGGGCTACACCTTC. Amino acid sequence: CASSLDRAEGYTF.

The rearrangement links TRBV11-2 to TRBJ1-6; D gene ambiguous. The ends were cut back, 5 bases at V and 7 bases at J, with 9 bases in the middle. Germline V gene data show CDR1 as SGHAT and CDR2 as FQNNGV. The CDR3 is 13 residues long. This chain's CDR3 is CASSPDGNSPLHF. CDR3 coding DNA: TGTGCCAGCAGCCCCGACGGGAATTCACCCCTCCACTTT.

The V call is TRBV15, the J call TRBJ2-5, with TRBD2 as a possible D gene (6 bases). Germline-derived CDR1 and CDR2 are LNHNV and YYDKDF (reference sequence). The CDR3 consists of 18 residues. V was pared by 0 bases and J by 2 bases, with 19 bases between. CDR3 loop: CATSRDPLTSSPQETQYF. In DNA form, the CDR3 reads TGTGCCACCAGCAGAGATCCCCTCACTAGCTCCCCACAAGAGACCCAGTACTTC.

V and J are TRBV12-3 or TRBV12-4 and TRBJ1-1; 7 nucleotides match TRBD1. This CDR3 has 13 residues. Trimming cost V 6 bases and J 7 bases; bases outside gene matches: 8. CDR3 residues: CASRPQGLGEAFF. The CDR3 region has the DNA TGTGCCAGCAGACCACAGGGGTTAGGTGAAGCTTTCTTT.